The source of this T cell receptor (beta chain) is a study of blood T cell repertoires in COVID-19. Trimming removed 4 bases from V and 6 bases from J; junction bases left unmatched: 6. Germline V gene lookup returns CDR1 KGHDR and CDR2 SFDVKD. This CDR3 comprises 15 residues. Data came from immunoSEQ multiplex PCR; TCRdb stores just in-frame clones and leaves some out. The sample lists under 300,000 clones, approximately 79% occurring once. The chain links TRBV24-1 to TRBJ1-5; 9 nucleotides match TRBD1. This TCR was sampled from a woman aged 40-49 years with active or convalescent COVID-19. Sequenced sample: peripheral blood. The CDR3 sequence is CATSEGTGLTQPQHF. CDR3 nucleotides: TGTGCCACCAGTGAAGGGACAGGGTTAACTCAGCCCCAGCATTTT.